The rows below give T cell receptor beta chains drawn from one sample of a study of T-cell reconstitution after alpha-beta-depleted transplantation in children. TCRdb re-analysed the PCR reads in MiXCR, keeping a single row per CDR3 protein. The repertoire includes fewer than 150,000 distinct CDR3 sequences, 20% to 25% of them detected once, and approximately 10% sits in the top ten. The sample in question was PBMCs, mostly from graft donor cells, obtained 180 days after TCRalphabeta/CD19-depleted stem cell transplant. Receptor source: a male patient between 2 and 15 years old who had a stem cell transplant for chronic granulomatous disease, so the T cells may come from the graft donor. CDR3s include the opening cysteine and the closing phenylalanine or tryptophan. The order of the fields is D gene, J gene, clone size, V gene, CDR3 protein, CDR3 DNA. A D gene is named only where the DNA matches it firmly. Size is omitted from some rows. Given values are once, few, many or a class for expanded clones.

d_call: -; j_call: TRBJ1-2; clone_size: many; v_call: TRBV20-1; cdr3_aa: CSGGHLYGYTF; cdr3_nt: TGCAGTGGCGGGCACCTCTATGGCTACACCTTC
d_call: -; j_call: TRBJ2-1; clone_size: many; v_call: TRBV12-3/TRBV12-4; cdr3_aa: CASRGRVYNEQFF; cdr3_nt: TGTGCCAGCAGGGGAAGGGTTTACAATGAGCAGTTCTTC
d_call: TRBD1; j_call: TRBJ1-5; clone_size: many; v_call: TRBV12-3/TRBV12-4; cdr3_aa: CASSWGQGAGTSQPQHF; cdr3_nt: TGTGCCAGCAGCTGGGGACAGGGGGCTGGCACCAGCCAGCCCCAGCATTTT
d_call: TRBD2; j_call: TRBJ2-5; clone_size: many; v_call: TRBV20-1; cdr3_aa: CSASSGRETQYF; cdr3_nt: TGCAGTGCTAGCAGCGGGAGGGAGACCCAGTACTTC
d_call: TRBD2; j_call: TRBJ2-3; clone_size: many; v_call: TRBV5-1; cdr3_aa: CASSLQGLAGGTDTQYF; cdr3_nt: TGCGCCAGCAGCTTACAAGGACTAGCGGGGGGCACAGATACGCAGTATTTT
d_call: -; j_call: TRBJ2-3; clone_size: many; v_call: TRBV28; cdr3_aa: CASSTPGTQYF; cdr3_nt: TGTGCCAGCAGTACGCCGGGTACGCAGTATTTT
d_call: -; j_call: TRBJ2-3; clone_size: -; v_call: TRBV28; cdr3_aa: CASNRDFSDTQYF; cdr3_nt: TGTGCCAGCAACAGGGACTTCTCCGATACGCAGTATTTT
d_call: -; j_call: TRBJ2-7; clone_size: many; v_call: TRBV29-1; cdr3_aa: CSVETPGQHYEQYF; cdr3_nt: TGCAGCGTTGAGACCCCGGGACAACACTACGAGCAGTACTTC
d_call: TRBD1; j_call: TRBJ2-1; clone_size: few; v_call: TRBV5-1; cdr3_aa: CASSLLGQGAGNEQFF; cdr3_nt: TGCGCCAGCAGCTTGCTGGGACAGGGGGCGGGCAATGAGCAGTTCTTC
d_call: -; j_call: TRBJ2-3; clone_size: many; v_call: TRBV29-1; cdr3_aa: CSDRMGDTQYF; cdr3_nt: TGCAGCGACAGAATGGGTGATACGCAGTATTTT
d_call: TRBD1; j_call: TRBJ1-6; clone_size: -; v_call: TRBV20-1; cdr3_aa: CSAGGDRYSPLHF; cdr3_nt: TGCAGTGCAGGGGGGGACAGGTACTCACCCCTCCACTTT
d_call: TRBD2; j_call: TRBJ2-1; clone_size: few; v_call: TRBV27; cdr3_aa: CASSSAGVEQFF; cdr3_nt: TGTGCCAGCAGTTCAGCGGGAGTTGAGCAGTTCTTC
d_call: -; j_call: TRBJ1-3; clone_size: -; v_call: TRBV29-1; cdr3_aa: CSVKWGSGNTIYF; cdr3_nt: TGCAGCGTTAAGTGGGGTTCTGGAAACACCATATATTTT
d_call: TRBD1; j_call: TRBJ2-7; clone_size: many; v_call: TRBV28; cdr3_aa: CASSTPGTGFHEQYF; cdr3_nt: TGTGCCAGCAGCACTCCCGGGACAGGGTTCCACGAGCAGTACTTC
d_call: TRBD2; j_call: TRBJ2-1; clone_size: -; v_call: TRBV7-2; cdr3_aa: CASSFSGSFEQFF; cdr3_nt: TGTGCCAGCAGCTTTAGCGGGAGCTTTGAGCAGTTCTTC
d_call: -; j_call: TRBJ2-5; clone_size: few; v_call: TRBV7-2; cdr3_aa: CASSSALQETQYF; cdr3_nt: TGTGCCAGCAGCTCGGCGCTCCAAGAGACCCAGTACTTC
d_call: TRBD2; j_call: TRBJ2-1; clone_size: -; v_call: TRBV12-3/TRBV12-4; cdr3_aa: CASTLGLGSDEQFF; cdr3_nt: TGTGCCAGCACCCTCGGACTAGGATCGGATGAGCAGTTCTTC
d_call: TRBD2; j_call: TRBJ2-7; clone_size: few; v_call: TRBV5-1; cdr3_aa: CASSGGNYEQYF; cdr3_nt: TGCGCCAGCTCGGGGGGAAACTACGAGCAGTACTTC
d_call: TRBD2; j_call: TRBJ2-5; clone_size: -; v_call: TRBV9; cdr3_aa: CASSLSGIEETQYF; cdr3_nt: TGTGCCAGCAGCTTAAGCGGGATCGAAGAGACCCAGTACTTC
d_call: -; j_call: TRBJ1-5; clone_size: -; v_call: TRBV20-1; cdr3_aa: CSAGGPGAQPQHF; cdr3_nt: TGCAGTGCTGGAGGACCAGGGGCTCAGCCCCAGCATTTT
d_call: TRBD2; j_call: TRBJ2-7; clone_size: -; v_call: TRBV7-2; cdr3_aa: CASSSRTSGDYEQYF; cdr3_nt: TGTGCCAGCAGCTCCCGGACTAGCGGGGATTACGAGCAGTACTTC
d_call: -; j_call: TRBJ2-7; clone_size: few; v_call: TRBV7-2; cdr3_aa: CASSLFGGVEQYF; cdr3_nt: TGTGCCAGCAGCTTATTTGGAGGGGTCGAGCAGTACTTC
d_call: -; j_call: TRBJ2-5; clone_size: many; v_call: TRBV5-1; cdr3_aa: CASSLATRFQETQYF; cdr3_nt: TGCGCCAGCAGCTTGGCCACAAGGTTTCAAGAGACCCAGTACTTC
d_call: -; j_call: TRBJ2-1; clone_size: -; v_call: TRBV29-1; cdr3_aa: CSVEEEGNIIYNEQFF; cdr3_nt: TGCAGCGTTGAGGAAGAGGGCAATATAATCTACAATGAGCAGTTCTTC
d_call: -; j_call: TRBJ2-7; clone_size: many; v_call: TRBV29-1; cdr3_aa: CSVGQGDSYEQYF; cdr3_nt: TGCAGCGTGGGGCAGGGTGACTCCTACGAGCAGTACTTC
d_call: -; j_call: TRBJ2-1; clone_size: many; v_call: TRBV12-3/TRBV12-4; cdr3_aa: CASSLTPSYNEQFF; cdr3_nt: TGTGCCAGCAGTCTGACACCTTCTTACAATGAGCAGTTCTTC
d_call: TRBD2; j_call: TRBJ2-7; clone_size: -; v_call: TRBV15; cdr3_aa: CAAGGGPRVEQYF; cdr3_nt: TGTGCCGCCGGGGGGGGTCCGAGGGTCGAGCAGTACTTC